This entry is about one T cell receptor beta chain. CDR3 length: 16 residues. The ends lost 4 bases at V and 5 bases at J; junction bases unmatched: 12. Germline values: CDR1 LGHDT, CDR2 YNNKEL (reference sequence). The sample originates from a study of blood T cell repertoires in COVID-19. Only in-frame clones appear in the TCRdb table, and some are missing; sequencing was by immunoSEQ multiplex PCR. The data hold around 300,000 clones, with 80% to 90% observed a single time. This clonotype was obtained from a woman aged 70 to 79 with acute or convalescent COVID-19. The chain is built from TRBV3-1 (or the pseudogene TRBV3-2) and TRBJ2-5; 8 nucleotides line up with TRBD2. The sequencing input was peripheral blood. The CDR3 nucleotides read TGTGCCAGCAGCCGACCTCTCTTAGCGGGGAAGGAGACCCAGTACTTC. This encodes CASSRPLLAGKETQYF.